The subject of this entry is one TCR beta chain. This clone was recorded a few times. No cognate antigen has been identified for it. One base away there is no much larger clone; base qualities are not given. Other DNA sequences within the sample encode an identical CDR3. The data stem from a study of graft-versus-host responses after intestinal transplantation (dated by TCRdb to about 2021). Context from the whole study: The transplants that recipients got were multivisceral, liver-intestinal, or isolated intestinal. Alloreactive clones were identified by sequencing pre-transplant mixed lymphocyte reaction products and comparing them with unstimulated pre-transplant donor and recipient T cells. Rather than being sequenced by the commercial service, samples from a few later patients were sequenced in-house on an Illumina MiSeq and processed with MiXCR. A peak of at least 4% donor T cells among recipient peripheral blood mononuclear cells was the definition used for donor T cell macrochimerism. All recipients received anti-thymocyte globulin induction followed by maintenance tacrolimus and steroids for about three years. Graft-versus-host and host-versus-graft alloreactive T cell clones were tracked in the graft, circulation and bone marrow after intestinal transplantation using bulk TCR-beta CDR3 sequencing. A cohort of about 25 intestinal transplant recipients, including one retransplant, was enrolled, and 3 patients lacking pretransplant specimens were excluded. Study-wide conclusions, independent of this receptor: In the allografts of patients with donor T cell macrochimerism, GvH to HvG T cell clonal ratios were high. The conclusions were limited by the relatively low number and heterogeneity of the intestinal transplant patients. Peak levels of circulating GvH clones were associated with declines in HvG clones early after transplant. GvH clones were detected in recipient bone marrow, and some appeared earlier in ileal mucosa or blood, consistent with an intestinal mucosal origin.

To prepare the library, the immunoSEQ multiplex PCR assay was applied. Adaptive Biotechnologies carried out high-throughput TCR-beta CDR3 sequencing of genomic DNA for most patients. The authors' pipeline ran thus. Adaptive's ImmunoSEQ software supplied the TCR sequencing data for 18 patients, while MiXCR and VDJtools were used to process a few other patients. Because the origin of CDR3 nucleotide sequences shared between donor and recipient could not be assigned, those sequences were removed. To be classed as alloreactive, a clone needed at least 2-fold expansion over unstimulated cells and a minimum CFSE-low frequency of 0.002% (template counts) or 0.001% (read counts). A clone was considered mappable if detected in the sequenced pre-transplant spleen, lymph node, or MLR CFSE-low populations of the donor or recipient. Cumulative frequency of alloreactive clones was calculated as a percentage of all sequences weighted by copy number. TCRdb provides this immuneACCESS table in a form limited to in-frame rearrangements. Some clones are lacking; in checked studies, under half of them reflect an unresolved V gene, and why the rest are absent is not known. Clone size and V and J calls were adopted from that table, with D and trimming inferred from the DNA. In all, the sample holds about 23,000 clones, and around nine tenths of those were seen once. The top ten clones comprise roughly 1.9% of the sample.

Blood samples were collected up to 4 times in the first month after transplant and then at least monthly when available. The TCR comes from a human patient who received an intestinal transplant, so some T cells may come from the graft donor. The source was PBMCs, collected around 38 days after intestinal transplant.

The CDR3 is CASSLTSGNEQFF. The DNA sequence is as follows: TGTGCCAGTAGCCTAACTAGCGGGAATGAGCAGTTCTTC. The rearranged chain carries TRBV19 and TRBJ2-1; TRBD2 matches 9 bases in the middle. From V the trimming removes 6 bases and from J it removes 7 bases, while the gene matches leave 4 bases of the junction unaccounted for. CDR1 and CDR2, looked up from the germline V gene (reference sequence), are LNHDA and SQIVND. The cysteine opens and the phenylalanine closes a CDR3 of 13 amino acids. The CDR3 DNA has 39 bases and is translated from base 1.